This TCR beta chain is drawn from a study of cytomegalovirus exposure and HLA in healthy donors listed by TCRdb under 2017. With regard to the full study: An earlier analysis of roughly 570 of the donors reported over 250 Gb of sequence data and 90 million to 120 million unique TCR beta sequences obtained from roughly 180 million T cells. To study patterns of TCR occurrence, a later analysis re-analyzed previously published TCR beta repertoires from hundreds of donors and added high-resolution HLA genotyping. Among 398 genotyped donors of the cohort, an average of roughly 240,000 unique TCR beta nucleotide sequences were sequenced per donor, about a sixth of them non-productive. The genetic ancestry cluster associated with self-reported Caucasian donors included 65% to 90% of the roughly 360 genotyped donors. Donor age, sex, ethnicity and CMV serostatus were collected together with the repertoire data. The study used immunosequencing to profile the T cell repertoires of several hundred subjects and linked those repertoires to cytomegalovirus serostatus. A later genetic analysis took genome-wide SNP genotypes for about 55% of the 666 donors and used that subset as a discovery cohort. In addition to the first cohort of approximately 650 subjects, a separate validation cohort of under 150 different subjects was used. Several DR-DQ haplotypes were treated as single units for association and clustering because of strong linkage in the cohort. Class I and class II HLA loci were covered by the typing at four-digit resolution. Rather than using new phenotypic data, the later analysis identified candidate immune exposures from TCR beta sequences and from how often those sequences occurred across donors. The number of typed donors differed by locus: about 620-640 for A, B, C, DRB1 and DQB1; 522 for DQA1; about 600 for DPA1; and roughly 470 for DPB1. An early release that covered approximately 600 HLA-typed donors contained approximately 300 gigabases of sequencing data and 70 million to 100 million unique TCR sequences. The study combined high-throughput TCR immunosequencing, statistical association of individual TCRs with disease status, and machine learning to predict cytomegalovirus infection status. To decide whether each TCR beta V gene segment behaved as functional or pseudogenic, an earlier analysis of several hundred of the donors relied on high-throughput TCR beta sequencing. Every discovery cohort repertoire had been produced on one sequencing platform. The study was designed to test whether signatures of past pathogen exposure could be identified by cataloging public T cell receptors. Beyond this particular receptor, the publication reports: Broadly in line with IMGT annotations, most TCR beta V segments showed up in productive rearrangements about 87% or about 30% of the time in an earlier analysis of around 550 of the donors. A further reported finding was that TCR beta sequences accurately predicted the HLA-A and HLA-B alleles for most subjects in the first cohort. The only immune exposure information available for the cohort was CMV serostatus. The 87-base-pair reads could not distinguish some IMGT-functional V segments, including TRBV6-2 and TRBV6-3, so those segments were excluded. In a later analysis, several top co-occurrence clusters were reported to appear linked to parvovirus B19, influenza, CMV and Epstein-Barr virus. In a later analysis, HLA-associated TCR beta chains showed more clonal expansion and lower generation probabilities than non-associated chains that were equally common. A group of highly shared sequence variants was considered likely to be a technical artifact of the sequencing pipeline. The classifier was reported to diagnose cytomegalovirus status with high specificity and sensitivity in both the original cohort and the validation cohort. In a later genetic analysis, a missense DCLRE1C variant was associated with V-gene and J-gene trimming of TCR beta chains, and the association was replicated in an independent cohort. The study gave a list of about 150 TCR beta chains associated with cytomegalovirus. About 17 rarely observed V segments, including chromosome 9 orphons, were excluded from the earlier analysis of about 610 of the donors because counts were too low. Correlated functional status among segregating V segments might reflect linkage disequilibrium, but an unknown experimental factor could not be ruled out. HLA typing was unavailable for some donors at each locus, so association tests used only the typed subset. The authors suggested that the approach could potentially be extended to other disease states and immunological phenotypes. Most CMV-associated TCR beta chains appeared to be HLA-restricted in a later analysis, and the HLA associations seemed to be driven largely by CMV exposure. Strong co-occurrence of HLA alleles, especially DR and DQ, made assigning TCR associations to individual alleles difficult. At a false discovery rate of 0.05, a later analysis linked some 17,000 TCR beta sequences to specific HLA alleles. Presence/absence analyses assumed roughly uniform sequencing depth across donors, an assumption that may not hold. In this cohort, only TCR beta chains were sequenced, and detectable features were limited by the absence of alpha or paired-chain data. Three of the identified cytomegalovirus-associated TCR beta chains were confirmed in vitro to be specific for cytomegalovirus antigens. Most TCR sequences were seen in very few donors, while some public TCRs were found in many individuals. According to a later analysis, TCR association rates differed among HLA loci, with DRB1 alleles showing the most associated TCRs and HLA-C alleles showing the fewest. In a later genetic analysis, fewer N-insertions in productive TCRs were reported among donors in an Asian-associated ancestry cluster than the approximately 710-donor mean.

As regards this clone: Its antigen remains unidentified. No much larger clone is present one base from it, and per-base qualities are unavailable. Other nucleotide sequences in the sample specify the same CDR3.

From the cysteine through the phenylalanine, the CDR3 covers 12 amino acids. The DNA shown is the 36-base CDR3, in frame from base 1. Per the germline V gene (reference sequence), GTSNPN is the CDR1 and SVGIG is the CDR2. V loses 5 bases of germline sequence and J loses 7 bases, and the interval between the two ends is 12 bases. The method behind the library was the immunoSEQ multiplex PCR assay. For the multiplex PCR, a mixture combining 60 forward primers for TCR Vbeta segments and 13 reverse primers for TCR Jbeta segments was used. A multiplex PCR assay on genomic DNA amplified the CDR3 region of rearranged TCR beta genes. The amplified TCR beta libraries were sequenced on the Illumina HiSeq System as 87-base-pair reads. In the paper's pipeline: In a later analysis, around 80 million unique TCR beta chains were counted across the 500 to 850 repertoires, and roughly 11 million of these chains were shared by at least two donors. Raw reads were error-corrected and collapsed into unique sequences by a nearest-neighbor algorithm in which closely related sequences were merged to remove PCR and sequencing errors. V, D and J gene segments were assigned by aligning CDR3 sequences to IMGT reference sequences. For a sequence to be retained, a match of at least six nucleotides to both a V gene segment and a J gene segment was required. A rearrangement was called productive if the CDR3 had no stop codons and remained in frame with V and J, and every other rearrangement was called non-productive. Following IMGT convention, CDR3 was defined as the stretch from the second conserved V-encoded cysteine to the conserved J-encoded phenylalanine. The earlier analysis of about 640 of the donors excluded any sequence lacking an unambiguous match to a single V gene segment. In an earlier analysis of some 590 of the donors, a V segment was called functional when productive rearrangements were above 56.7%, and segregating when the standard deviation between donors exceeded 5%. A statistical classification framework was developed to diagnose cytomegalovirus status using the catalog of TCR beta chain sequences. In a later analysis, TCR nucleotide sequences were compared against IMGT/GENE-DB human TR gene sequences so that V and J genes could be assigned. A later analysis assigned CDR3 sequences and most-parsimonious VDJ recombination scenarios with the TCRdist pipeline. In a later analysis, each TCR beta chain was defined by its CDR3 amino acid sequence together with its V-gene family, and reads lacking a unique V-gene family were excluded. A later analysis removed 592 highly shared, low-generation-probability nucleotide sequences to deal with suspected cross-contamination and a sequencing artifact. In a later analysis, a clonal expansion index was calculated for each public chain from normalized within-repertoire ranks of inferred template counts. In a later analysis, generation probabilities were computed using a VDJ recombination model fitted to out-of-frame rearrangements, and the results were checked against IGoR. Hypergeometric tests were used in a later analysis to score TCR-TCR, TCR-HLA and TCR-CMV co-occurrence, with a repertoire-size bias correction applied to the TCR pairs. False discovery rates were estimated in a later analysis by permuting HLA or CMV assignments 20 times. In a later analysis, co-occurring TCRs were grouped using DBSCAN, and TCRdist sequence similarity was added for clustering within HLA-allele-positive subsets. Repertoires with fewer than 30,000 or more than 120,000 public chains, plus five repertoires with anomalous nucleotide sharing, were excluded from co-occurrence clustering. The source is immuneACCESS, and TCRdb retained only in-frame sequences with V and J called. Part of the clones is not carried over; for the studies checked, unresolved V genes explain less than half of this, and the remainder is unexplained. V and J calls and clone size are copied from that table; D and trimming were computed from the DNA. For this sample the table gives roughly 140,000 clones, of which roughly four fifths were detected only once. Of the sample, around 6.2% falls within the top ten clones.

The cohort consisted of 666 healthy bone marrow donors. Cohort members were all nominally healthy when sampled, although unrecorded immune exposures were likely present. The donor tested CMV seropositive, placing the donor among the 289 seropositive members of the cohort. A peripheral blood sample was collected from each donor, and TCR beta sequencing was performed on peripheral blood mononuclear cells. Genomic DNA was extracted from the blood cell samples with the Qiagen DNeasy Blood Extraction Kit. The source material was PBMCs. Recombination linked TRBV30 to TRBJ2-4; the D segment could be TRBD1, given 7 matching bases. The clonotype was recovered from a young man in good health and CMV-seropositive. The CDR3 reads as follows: CAWGGTANIQYF. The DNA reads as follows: TGTGCCTGGGGGGGGACAGCTAACATTCAGTACTTC.